This T cell receptor beta chain derives from a study of CD4 T cells in relation to SARS-CoV-2 and coronaviruses. A remark on this clone: Its antigen is as yet unknown.

The length of the CDR3 is 13 residues. Per the germline V gene, CDR1 is LNHDA and CDR2 is SQIVND (reference sequence). Deletions cut 1 base from V and 4 bases from J, with 7 bases between. This table comes from immunoSEQ multiplex PCR, and its TCRdb copy is limited to in-frame clones, with some not included. Of about 43,000 clones listed, about 80% are singletons. Cryopreserved PBMCs were CD4-enriched, then split into naive and memory cells. For approximately 10 days, roughly 10^5 sorted CD4+ cells grew with T cell-depleted PBMCs and CEF. The genes are TRBV19 and TRBJ1-2; D uncertain. This clonotype was obtained from an adult with COVID-19. Sequenced: naive CD4+ T cells from PBMCs, cultured in vitro. Subset in this sample: naive CD4+ T cells isolated by negative enrichment. The CDR3 reads CASSIGRSYGYTF. CDR3 sequence (DNA): TGTGCCAGTAGTATAGGGAGATCCTATGGCTACACCTTC.